A few counts support the clone carrying this T cell receptor (beta chain). This entry is derived from a study of response to subunit inactivated influenza vaccine. The CDR3 spans 14 residues. The germline V gene has CDR1 LGHDT and CDR2 YNNKEL (reference sequence). The trim removed 4 bases at V and 6 bases at J, leaving 4 bases unmatched. TCRdb re-derived calls from the RT-PCR reads in MiXCR, one entry per CDR3 protein. The repertoire holds about 540,000 distinct CDR3 sequences, with around 25% as singletons. The same sample was also used in a study of T cells expressing NK-cell markers. That study adds: What made the TCR beta cDNA was 5'RACE template switching with UMIs. Beta-chain profiling covered CD3+CD56+NKG2C+, CD3+CD56+NKG2C- and CD3+CD56-NKG2C+ sorted subsets. There were seven HCMV-seropositive donors and one seronegative donor among the eight sequenced. NKG2C+ dominant clonotypes from 5 to 7 donors made up about 1.0-7.5% of CD8+ T cells. Several donors likewise had their CD3+CD56-NKG2C+ fraction led by these clonotypes.

The sample was CD4+ T cells sorted from PBMCs, taken about 13 days after vaccination. The source is a man aged 50 to 59 who received an inactivated influenza vaccine. The V gene is TRBV3-1, the J gene TRBJ2-2, with 8 nucleotides matching TRBD1. The CDR3 sequence is CASSRTGSAGELFF. In nucleotides, the CDR3 is TGTGCCAGCAGCCGGACAGGGTCCGCCGGGGAGCTGTTTTTT.